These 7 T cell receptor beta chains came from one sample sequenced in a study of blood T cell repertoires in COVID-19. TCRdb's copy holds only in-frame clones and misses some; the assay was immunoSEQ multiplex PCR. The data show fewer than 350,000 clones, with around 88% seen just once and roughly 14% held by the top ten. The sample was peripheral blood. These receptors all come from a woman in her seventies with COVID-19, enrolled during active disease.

CDR3 in DNA: TGTGCCATCAGGGCCGCCAACACTGAAGCTTTCTTT. Amino acid sequence: CAIRAANTEAFF. The genes are TRBV10-3 and TRBJ1-1; unclear D gene. The germline V and J ends were trimmed by 6 bases and 2 bases, with 7 bases remaining between them. The CDR3 extends over 12 amino acids. The germline CDR1 and CDR2 sequences are ENHRY and SYGVKD.

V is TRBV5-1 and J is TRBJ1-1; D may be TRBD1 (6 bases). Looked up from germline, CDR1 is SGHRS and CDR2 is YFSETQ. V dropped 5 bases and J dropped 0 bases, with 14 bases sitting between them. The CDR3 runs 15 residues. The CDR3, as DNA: TGCGCCAGCAGTTCCCTGGACAGATTGAACACTGAAGCTTTCTTT. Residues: CASSSLDRLNTEAFF.

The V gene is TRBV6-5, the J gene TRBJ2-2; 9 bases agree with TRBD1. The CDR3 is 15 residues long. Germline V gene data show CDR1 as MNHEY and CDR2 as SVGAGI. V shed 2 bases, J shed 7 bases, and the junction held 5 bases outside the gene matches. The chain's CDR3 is CASSYRDRDVGELFF. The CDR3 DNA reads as TGTGCCAGCAGTTACCGGGACAGGGATGTCGGGGAGCTGTTTTTT.

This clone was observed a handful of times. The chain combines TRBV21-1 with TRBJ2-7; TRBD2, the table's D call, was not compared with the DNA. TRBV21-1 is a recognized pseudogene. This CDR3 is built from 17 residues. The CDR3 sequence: CASSKPGRGDEPYEQYF. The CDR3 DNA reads TGTGCCAGCAGCAAACCCGGGCGGGGGGACGAGCCCTACGAGCAGTACTTC.

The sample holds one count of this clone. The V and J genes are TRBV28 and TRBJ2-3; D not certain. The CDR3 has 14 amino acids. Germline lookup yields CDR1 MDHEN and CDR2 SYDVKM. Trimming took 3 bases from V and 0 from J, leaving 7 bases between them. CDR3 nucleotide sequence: TGTGCCAGCAGTTTGGGCGCTAGCACAGATACGCAGTATTTT. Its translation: CASSLGASTDTQYF.

The chain's CDR3 is CASSQRRGGIGEQFF. CDR3 sequence (DNA): TGTGCCAGCAGCCAACGGCGCGGGGGCATAGGCGAGCAGTTCTTC. This chain uses TRBV4-2 with TRBJ2-1; D perhaps matches TRBD2 (7 bases). V was shortened by 2 bases and J by 10 bases, with 18 bases between the two germline ends. Germline V lookup: CDR1 LGHNA, CDR2 YNFKEQ. CDR3 length: 15 amino acids.

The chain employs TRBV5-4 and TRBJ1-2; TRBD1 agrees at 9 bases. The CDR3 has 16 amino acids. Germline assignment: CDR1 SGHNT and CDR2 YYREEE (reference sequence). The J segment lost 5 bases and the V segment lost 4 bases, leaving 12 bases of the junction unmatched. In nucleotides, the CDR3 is TGTGCCAGCAGCCCAGGACAGGGGCCCACCTCTTATGGCTACACCTTC. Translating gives CASSPGQGPTSYGYTF.